The 32 T cell receptor beta chains below were found in one sample sequenced in a study of cytomegalovirus exposure and HLA in healthy donors. Use of 60 Vbeta and 13 Jbeta primers characterized the PCR. Clones were sequenced by immunoSEQ multiplex PCR, and TCRdb holds only the in-frame ones, with some missing. The table shows about 130,000 clones, with approximately 70% occurring only once. The sequenced material came from PBMCs. These receptors were taken from a human donor in good health.

This clone was detected a few times. CDR3 DNA: TGTGCCAGCAGTCGGACAGCGAACACCGGGGAGCTGTTTTTT. Its translation is CASSRTANTGELFF. This chain connects TRBV7-2 to TRBJ2-2; tentative D call: TRBD1 (6 bases). Trimming took off 6 bases at V and 0 bases at J, with 8 bases between the two ends. Germline lookup yields CDR1 SGHTA and CDR2 FQGNSA. The CDR3 runs to 14 residues.

Note on this clone: At one of its ends the junction is not consistent with the germline gene, which may arise from a read error. The V gene is TRBV4-1, the J gene TRBJ1-3, with D possibly TRBD1 on 5 matching bases. Germline V CDR1 and CDR2: MGHRA, YSYEKL. The CDR3 contains 16 residues. CDR3 sequence reads: CASSQDTTESGNTIYF. The CDR3 DNA reads as TGTGCCAGCAGCCAAGATACGACAGAGTCTGGAAACACCATATATTTT.

This clone was seen a handful of times. V gene TRBV28 combines with J gene TRBJ2-3, with D unclear. The V gene lost 3 bases and the J gene lost 4 bases, with 2 bases spanning the gap. The CDR3 is made up of 11 amino acids. Per the germline V gene, CDR1 is MDHEN and CDR2 is SYDVKM. The CDR3 DNA follows: TGTGCCAGCAGTTTCGCAGATACGCAGTATTTT. This codes for CASSFADTQYF. Full variable domain (remainder filled in from reference TRBV28 and TRBJ2-3): DVKVTQSSRYLVKRTGEKVFLECVQDMDHENMFWYRQDPGLGLRLIYFSYDVKMKEKGDIPEGYSVSREKKERFSLILESASTNQTSMYLCASSFADTQYFGPGTRLTVL.

DNA of the CDR3: TGTGCCAGCAGCTCTAGCGGGACCAAAAGGGGGCAGTTCTTC. It is translated as CASSSSGTKRGQFF. V is TRBV11-2 and J is TRBJ2-1; TRBD2 matches at 9 bases. V shed 4 bases, J shed 12 bases, and the junction held 10 bases outside the gene matches. This CDR3 is 14 amino acids long. CDR1 is SGHAT and CDR2 is FQNNGV in the germline V gene.

This clone turned up a few times. J is TRBJ2-5 and V is TRBV28; the D gene is possibly TRBD1 (7 bases). There are 14 residues in the CDR3. The V gene lost 2 bases and the J gene lost 2 bases, with 9 bases spanning the gap. CDR1 MDHEN and CDR2 SYDVKM come from the germline V gene. In DNA, the CDR3 is TGTGCCAGCAGTTTAGCGGGACAGCAAGAGACCCAGTACTTC. Translated, it gives CASSLAGQQETQYF.

The genes are TRBV10-3 and TRBJ1-1; 8 nucleotides match TRBD1. The CDR3 is 14 residues long. The V gene's germline CDR1 is ENHRY and CDR2 SYGVKD. V was pared by 6 bases and J by 4 bases, with 7 bases of the junction left unmatched. This CDR3 is CAIRPGQGGTEAFF. The CDR3 bases are TGTGCCATCAGACCCGGACAGGGTGGCACTGAAGCTTTCTTT.

V is TRBV27 and J is TRBJ1-1, with TRBD1 as a possible D gene (5 bases). V lost 4 bases, J lost 0 bases, and 18 bases lay in between. The CDR3 contains 17 residues. CDR1 MNHEY and CDR2 SMNVEV come from the germline V gene (reference sequence). Here the CDR3 DNA reads TGTGCCAGCAGTTCACCCATGAGGTCAGGGTTGAACACTGAAGCTTTCTTT. As protein: CASSSPMRSGLNTEAFF.

The rearrangement joins TRBV7-9 to TRBJ1-5; 7 bases match TRBD1. Germline V CDR1 and CDR2: SEHNR, FQNEAQ (reference sequence). V lost 5 bases, J lost 2 bases, and 6 bases stayed unmatched. This CDR3 spans 15 amino acids. CDR3 nucleotides: TGTGCCAGCAGCCCTGGGACAGTCCGCAATCAGCCCCAGCATTTT. Protein: CASSPGTVRNQPQHF.

V and J are TRBV4-2 and TRBJ2-5; D not resolved. V lost 1 base and J lost 2, with 14 bases in between. CDR1 and CDR2 from the germline V gene are LGHNA and YNFKEQ. The CDR3 spans 16 residues. The CDR3, as DNA: TGTGCCAGCAGCCAAGGCTCAGGTGGCAGACAAGAGACCCAGTACTTC. Encoded protein: CASSQGSGGRQETQYF.

The rearrangement uses TRBV4-3 and TRBJ2-2; 8 bases agree with TRBD1. Germline CDR1 LGHNA, CDR2 YSLEER. This CDR3 has 17 residues. V shed 0 bases, J shed 8 bases, and the junction held 11 bases outside the gene matches. CDR3 sequence reads: CASSQDGQGAMMGELFF. CDR3 coding DNA: TGCGCCAGCAGCCAAGATGGGCAGGGGGCGATGATGGGGGAGCTGTTTTTT.

The chain uses TRBV4-1 and TRBJ1-1, with unresolved D. The ends were cut back, 0 bases at V and 4 bases at J, with 9 bases in the middle. CDR1 and CDR2 from the germline V gene are MGHRA and YSYEKL. The CDR3 is made up of 14 amino acids. This CDR3 reads CASSQDMGPTEAFF. Here the CDR3 DNA reads TGCGCCAGCAGCCAAGATATGGGCCCCACTGAAGCTTTCTTT.

The CDR3 loop is CASSLGLHQETQYF. Here the CDR3 DNA reads TGTGCCAGCAGCTTGGGACTGCACCAAGAGACCCAGTACTTC. The rearrangement links TRBV5-6 to TRBJ2-5; D not certain. Germline V lookup: CDR1 SGHDT, CDR2 YYEEEE. V lost 0 bases to trimming and J lost 0 bases, with 6 bases between them. CDR3 size: 14 residues.

The J gene is TRBJ2-4, the V gene TRBV5-1, with 7 bases identical to TRBD1. Germline V gives CDR1 SGHRS, CDR2 YFSETQ. The CDR3 totals 15 residues. With V trimmed by 0 bases and J by 6 bases, 6 bases remained unmatched. CDR3 region: CASSLDGQARNIQYF. CDR3 in DNA: TGCGCCAGCAGCTTGGACGGACAGGCGAGAAACATTCAGTACTTC.

The chain is built from TRBV5-8 and TRBJ2-1; 8 bases fit TRBD1. V lost 0 bases to trimming and J lost 6 bases; unmatched junction nucleotides: 11. This CDR3 has 17 amino acids. The germline V gene encodes CDR1 SGHTS and CDR2 YDEGEE. This chain's CDR3 is CASSLAIGGQVTNEQFF. The CDR3 DNA is TGTGCCAGCAGCTTGGCCATCGGGGGACAGGTGACCAATGAGCAGTTCTTC.

This clone was detected a few times. The CDR3 DNA reads as TGTGCCAGCAGCGTCACTACGGTGGAGACCCAGTACTTC. Protein product: CASSVTTVETQYF. The chain links TRBV28 to TRBJ2-5, with D hard to call. The V gene's germline CDR1 is MDHEN and CDR2 SYDVKM. V dropped 6 bases and J dropped 5 bases, with 13 bases sitting between them. The CDR3 has 13 residues.

The V gene is TRBV7-2, the J gene TRBJ2-3; D is perhaps TRBD2 (6 bases). V lost 8 bases, J lost 4 bases, and 13 bases lay in between. From germline, CDR1 is SGHTA and CDR2 FQGNSA. CDR3 length equals 13 residues. Here the CDR3 DNA reads TGTGCCAGCCTCGGCGGGAACTCAGATACGCAGTATTTT. As protein: CASLGGNSDTQYF.

This clone occurred once. The chain combines TRBV9 with TRBJ1-4; D is possibly TRBD1 (6 bases). CDR1 is SGDLS, CDR2 YYNGEE, per germline. This CDR3 comprises 14 residues. Trimming left V 3 bases short and J 4 bases short, with 10 bases between. The CDR3: CASSATGNNEKLFF. CDR3 DNA sequence: TGTGCCAGCAGCGCGACAGGAAATAATGAAAAACTGTTTTTT.

V gene TRBV7-9 combines with J gene TRBJ2-5, with a possible D match to TRBD2 (6 bases). The V end lost 6 bases, the J end lost 4 bases, and 18 bases lay between the germline ends. The CDR3 contains 15 residues. Germline CDR1 is SEHNR and CDR2 is FQNEAQ (reference sequence). The DNA for the CDR3 is TGTGCCAGCAGTTCTCCAGGGCTGGGGGGAGAGACCCAGTACTTC. Protein: CASSSPGLGGETQYF.

The rearrangement uses TRBV9 and TRBJ1-6; TRBD1 is a possible D gene (5 bases). Trimming stripped 6 bases from V and 13 bases from J, with 20 bases between. The germline V gene encodes CDR1 SGDLS and CDR2 YYNGEE. The CDR3 extends over 14 amino acids. This CDR3 is CASNTGADPRPLHF. CDR3 nucleotide sequence: TGTGCCAGCAATACTGGGGCCGACCCGCGGCCCCTCCACTTT.

This clone was counted a few times. The chain has TRBV5-1 and TRBJ2-3, with D perhaps matching TRBD2 (5 bases). The CDR3 sequence is 13 residues long. The germline V gene encodes CDR1 SGHRS and CDR2 YFSETQ. The V and J ends lost 0 bases and 3 bases respectively, with 5 bases between them. The CDR3 sequence is CASSLGGTDTQYF. The DNA for the CDR3 is TGCGCCAGCAGCTTGGGAGGGACAGATACGCAGTATTTT.

The chain couples TRBV5-1 to TRBJ2-7; 10 bases are a match to TRBD2. Germline V gene lookup returns CDR1 SGHRS and CDR2 YFSETQ. J was trimmed by 5 bases and V by 5 bases; bases with no gene match: 4. The CDR3 length is 13 residues. This CDR3 is CASRPSGRHEQYF. DNA of the CDR3: TGCGCCAGCAGGCCTAGCGGGAGACACGAGCAGTACTTC. Filled out from reference TRBV5-1 and TRBJ2-7, the complete variable domain reads KAGVTQTPRYLIKTRGQQVTLSCSPISGHRSVSWYQQTPGQGLQFLFEYFSETQRNKGNFPGRFSGRQFSNSRSEMNVSTLELGDSALYLCASRPSGRHEQYFGPGTRLTVT.

This chain connects TRBV7-9 to TRBJ2-7; D is ambiguous. Germline V gene lookup returns CDR1 SEHNR and CDR2 FQNEAQ (reference sequence). The CDR3 length is 13 residues. Trimming took 0 bases from V and 4 from J, leaving 7 bases between them. The CDR3 sequence is CASSLANVYEQYF. The CDR3 DNA is TGTGCCAGCAGCTTAGCTAATGTATACGAGCAGTACTTC.

The V call is TRBV19, the J call TRBJ2-3; TRBD1 matches at 9 bases. V lost 6 bases, J lost 8 bases, and 6 bases stayed unmatched. CDR1 and CDR2 (germline): LNHDA, SQIVND (reference sequence). This CDR3 comprises 13 residues. The CDR3 spells CASRGQGWGTQYF. The CDR3 nucleotides are TGTGCCAGTAGGGGACAGGGCTGGGGTACGCAGTATTTT.

This clone was observed a few times. The chain is built from TRBV28 and TRBJ2-7; D is perhaps TRBD1 (5 bases). V gave up 7 bases and J gave up 2 bases, with 15 bases separating them. CDR3 length: 14 residues. Germline CDR1 is MDHEN and CDR2 is SYDVKM. This CDR3 is CASKARAGPYEQYF. Here the CDR3 DNA reads TGTGCCAGCAAAGCGCGCGCAGGGCCCTACGAGCAGTACTTC.

This clone was seen a handful of times. The genes are TRBV28 and TRBJ1-5, with 9 nucleotides matching TRBD1. CDR1 and CDR2 (germline): MDHEN, SYDVKM. The V gene end was trimmed by 8 bases and the J gene end by 6 bases; junction bases not matched to a gene: 5. CDR3 length equals 13 residues. In nucleotides, the CDR3 is TGTGCCAGCCCACAGGGGGCGGCTCAGCCCCAGCATTTT. This encodes CASPQGAAQPQHF.

This clone was seen a few times. The CDR3 DNA sequence: TGTGCCAGTACCAAAACCCGGGACACCATTTACAATGAGCAGTTCTTC. This codes for CASTKTRDTIYNEQFF. V usage is TRBV19 and J usage is TRBJ2-1; D perhaps matches TRBD1 (6 bases). The CDR3 loop spans 16 amino acids. Germline V lookup: CDR1 LNHDA, CDR2 SQIVND (reference sequence). The V and J ends lost 7 bases and 4 bases respectively, with 20 bases between them.

The V and J genes are TRBV28 and TRBJ2-4; D gene uncertain. The CDR3 has 13 residues. Germline CDR1 and CDR2: MDHEN and SYDVKM. Trimming stripped 1 base from V and 3 bases from J, with 4 bases between. The CDR3 DNA reads as TGTGCCAGCAGTTTATTTCACAAAAACATTCAGTACTTC. Protein: CASSLFHKNIQYF.

This chain connects TRBV18 to TRBJ2-7; 9 nucleotides align to TRBD1. From germline, CDR1 is KGHSH and CDR2 LQKENI. Trimming removed 6 bases from V and 3 bases from J; junction bases left unmatched: 9. This CDR3 has 15 amino acids. CDR3: CASSPTRDRVYEQYF. CDR3 DNA: TGTGCCAGCTCGCCAACCCGGGACAGGGTCTACGAGCAGTACTTC.

This clone was seen just once. The chain combines TRBV9 with TRBJ2-7; 9 nucleotides match TRBD2. The CDR3 runs 15 residues. The V and J ends lost 4 bases and 4 bases, in that order; junction bases with no gene match: 9. Looked up from germline, CDR1 is SGDLS and CDR2 is YYNGEE. In nucleotides, the CDR3 is TGTGCCAGCAGCCCCCAGACTAGCGGATCATACGAGCAGTACTTC. It yields the protein CASSPQTSGSYEQYF.

The J gene is TRBJ2-2, the V gene TRBV5-4; 7 nucleotides agree with TRBD1. This CDR3 has 15 amino acids. V shed 4 bases and J 6 bases; nucleotides not matched to a gene: 9. The V gene's germline CDR1 is SGHNT and CDR2 YYREEE (reference sequence). DNA of the CDR3: TGTGCCAGCAGCCGTGGGACAGCTTCGGCCGGGGAGCTGTTTTTT. It encodes CASSRGTASAGELFF.

The CDR3, as DNA: TGTGCCAGCAGCTTAGGACCGACAAACACTGAAGCTTTCTTT. Amino acid sequence: CASSLGPTNTEAFF. The V and J genes are TRBV11-3 and TRBJ1-1; no clear D gene. The V and J ends lost 1 base and 2 bases respectively, with 8 bases between them. This CDR3 is built from 14 residues. Germline CDR1 is SGHNT and CDR2 is YENEEA.

With regard to this clone: A junction end diverges from the germline sequence, so it may reflect a read error. This specimen includes other DNA sequences encoding the same CDR3. The rearrangement joins TRBV18 to TRBJ2-7; weak D call: TRBD1 (5 bases). CDR3 length: 14 residues. Germline V lookup: CDR1 KGHSH, CDR2 LQKENI. The CDR3 DNA reads TGCGCCAGCTCACCAATGACAGAGTCCTACGAGCAGTACTTC. Translating it yields CASSPMTESYEQYF.